These 25 T cell receptor beta chains originate from one sample sequenced in a study of T-cell memory formation after mild COVID-19. TCRdb used MiXCR to reprocess the 5' RACE reads, holding one entry per CDR3 protein. The repertoire holds about 610,000 distinct CDR3 sequences, roughly 17% seen once, with roughly 8.2% in the top ten. The specimen was PBMCs or a T cell subset sorted from them (not recorded which). These receptors were collected from an adult woman who had mild COVID-19 (a few samples of this study predate the infection). Cell type and time point are not known.

This clonotype was counted a few times. The rearrangement joins TRBV5-4 to TRBJ2-1; D is ambiguous. Germline V gene sequence: CDR1 SGHNT, CDR2 YYREEE (reference sequence). This CDR3 comprises 15 residues. Trimming removed 0 bases from V and 7 bases from J, with 14 bases in between. In DNA, the CDR3 is TGTGCCAGCAGCTTGGGAGACCTATCGGGTAATGAGCAGTTCTTC. Translation gives CASSLGDLSGNEQFF.

V gene TRBV6-5 combines with J gene TRBJ1-2; D is unclear. The V gene lost 2 bases and the J gene lost 4 bases, with 8 bases spanning the gap. Germline CDR1 is MNHEY and CDR2 is SVGAGI. The CDR3 sequence is 13 residues long. DNA for the CDR3: TGTGCCAGCAGTTACGGTGGGATCTATGGCTACACCTTC. Its protein is CASSYGGIYGYTF.

The rearrangement uses TRBV7-3 and TRBJ2-3; D is perhaps TRBD2 (6 bases). V lost 1 base, J lost 10 bases, and 15 bases lay in between. Germline assignment: CDR1 SGHTA and CDR2 FQGTGA. This CDR3 has 14 residues. The CDR3 bases are TGTGCCAGCAGCTTAAATCCGGGTTGGGAGGCGCAGTATTTT. This codes for CASSLNPGWEAQYF.

The rearrangement links TRBV29-1 to TRBJ1-1; the D gene is possibly TRBD1 (6 bases). Germline V gives CDR1 SQVTM, CDR2 ANQGSEA. There are 12 residues in the CDR3. Trimming removed 6 bases at V and 5 bases at J, with 13 bases between. CDR3 in DNA: TGCAGCGTAGGGGGAGGGGGGACTGAAGCTTTCTTT. This codes for CSVGGGGTEAFF. Complete variable domain (other parts from reference TRBV29-1 and TRBJ1-1): SAVISQKPSRDICQRGTSLTIQCQVDSQVTMMFWYRQQPGQSLTLIATANQGSEATYESGFVIDKFPISRPNLTFSTLTVSNMSPEDSSIYLCSVGGGGTEAFFGQGTRLTVV.

This clonotype was found a few times. CDR3 protein: CATSKRTSRNEQFF. The CDR3 coding sequence is TGTGCCACCAGCAAACGGACTAGCCGCAATGAGCAGTTCTTC. The genes are TRBV15 and TRBJ2-1; 8 nucleotides line up with TRBD2. With V trimmed by 4 bases and J by 6 bases, 5 bases remained unmatched. Germline CDR1 LNHNV, CDR2 YYDKDF (reference sequence). The CDR3 length is 14 residues.

A few counts support this clonotype. The CDR3 sequence: CAISADRGLVYEQYF. Here the CDR3 DNA reads TGTGCCATCAGTGCGGACAGGGGGCTTGTTTACGAGCAGTACTTC. V usage is TRBV10-3 and J usage is TRBJ2-7; 11 bases match TRBD1. The CDR3 contains 15 residues. Trimming took 4 bases from V and 4 from J; bases not matched to a gene: 6. CDR1 and CDR2 (germline): ENHRY, SYGVKD.

This clonotype has a handful of counts. The chain links TRBV7-2 to TRBJ1-1, with D perhaps matching TRBD1 (5 bases). The CDR3 is 17 residues long. Germline CDR1 reads SGHTA; CDR2 reads FQGNSA. V lost 5 bases and J 0 bases, leaving 19 bases between the germline ends. CDR3 sequence: CASSLAGLGRLNTEAFF. CDR3 nucleotides: TGTGCCAGCAGCCTGGCGGGCCTGGGACGGCTGAACACTGAAGCTTTCTTT.

The rearrangement joins TRBV12-3 or TRBV12-4 to TRBJ2-7; TRBD1 aligns across 8 bases. V was pared by 6 bases and J by 6 bases, with 7 bases of the junction left unmatched. This CDR3 region has 13 residues. The chain's CDR3 is CASSRGQGVEQYF. The CDR3 DNA reads as TGTGCCAGCAGCCGCGGACAGGGTGTCGAGCAGTACTTC.

V and J are TRBV5-1 and TRBJ2-7, with TRBD1 matching 8 bases. The ends lost 4 bases at V and 3 bases at J; junction bases unmatched: 9. The CDR3 spans 15 residues. Germline V gene sequence: CDR1 SGHRS, CDR2 YFSETQ. The CDR3 DNA is TGCGCCAGCAGCCTCAGGACAGGGTTGATCTACGAGCAGTACTTC. Translating it yields CASSLRTGLIYEQYF. The whole variable domain, remainder taken from reference TRBV5-1 and TRBJ2-7, is KAGVTQTPRYLIKTRGQQVTLSCSPISGHRSVSWYQQTPGQGLQFLFEYFSETQRNKGNFPGRFSGRQFSNSRSEMNVSTLELGDSALYLCASSLRTGLIYEQYFGPGTRLTVT.

This clonotype was picked up a small number of times. The DNA for the CDR3 is TGTGCCAGCAGTTACGGAGGATCCTACAATGAGCAGTTCTTC. It encodes CASSYGGSYNEQFF. This chain joins TRBV6-2 or TRBV6-3 and TRBJ2-1, with D possibly matching TRBD2 (5 bases). V lost 2 bases to trimming and J lost 1 base, with 6 bases between them. This CDR3 has 14 residues. Per the germline V gene, CDR1 is MNHEY and CDR2 is SVGEGT.

The chain links TRBV10-3 to TRBJ2-5, with 10 nucleotides matching TRBD2. After removal of 5 bases from V and 4 bases from J, the junction contained 7 bases not matched to a gene. CDR3 size: 15 residues. CDR1 is ENHRY and CDR2 is SYGVKD in the germline V gene. Here the CDR3 reads CAISTGTSVGETQYF. The CDR3, as DNA: TGTGCCATCAGTACCGGGACTAGCGTCGGAGAGACCCAGTACTTC.

This clonotype was seen a handful of times. The chain recombines TRBV9 with TRBJ2-3; D gene unclear. Trimming took 0 bases from V and 4 from J, leaving 6 bases between them. This CDR3 is 13 amino acids long. Germline CDR1 SGDLS, CDR2 YYNGEE. In DNA form, the CDR3 reads TGTGCCAGCAGCGTAGAGGTCGCAGATACGCAGTATTTT. It translates to CASSVEVADTQYF.

This clonotype was seen ten or more times. The rearrangement joins TRBV12-3 or TRBV12-4 to TRBJ2-5; D gene unclear. There are 13 residues in the CDR3. The V end lost 5 bases, the J end lost 5 bases, and 12 bases lay between the germline ends. Here the CDR3 DNA reads TGTGCCAGCAGTGACCATGCCTCGGAGACCCAGTACTTC. It specifies CASSDHASETQYF.

The gene calls are TRBV24-1 and TRBJ2-1; 10 bases fit TRBD1. The length of the CDR3 is 16 residues. Per germline, CDR1 KGHDR and CDR2 SFDVKD. After removal of 3 bases from V and 8 bases from J, the junction contained 9 bases not matched to a gene. The CDR3 DNA reads as TGTGCCACCAGTGATACCGGGACAGGGGTAGTGGATGAGCAGTTCTTC. Translated, it gives CATSDTGTGVVDEQFF.

This clonotype occurred a few times. The chain employs TRBV12-3 or TRBV12-4 and TRBJ1-1, with no clear D. Trimming cost V 0 bases and J 4 bases, with 15 bases left between them. The CDR3 has 16 amino acids. CDR3 nucleotides: TGTGCCAGCAGTTTAGCGGGCACAGTTGTTGGCACTGAAGCTTTCTTT. This encodes CASSLAGTVVGTEAFF.

This clonotype occurred a few times. The J gene is TRBJ1-3, the V gene TRBV20-1; D is possibly TRBD1 (5 bases). Trimming removed 5 bases from V and 0 bases from J, with 11 bases in between. Germline CDR1 DFQATT, CDR2 SNEGSKA (reference sequence). The CDR3 length is 14 residues. The CDR3 loop is CSAGEGLSGNTIYF. CDR3 nucleotides: TGCAGTGCTGGGGAGGGGCTCTCTGGAAACACCATATATTTT.

The chain links TRBV5-4 to TRBJ2-2; 10 bases fit TRBD1. V lost 4 bases, J lost 6 bases, and 9 bases stayed unmatched. Germline V gene sequence: CDR1 SGHNT, CDR2 YYREEE (reference sequence). This CDR3 is 16 amino acids long. The CDR3 DNA sequence: TGTGCCAGCAGCATAACGGGACAGGGGATTCCCGGGGAGCTGTTTTTT. Its protein is CASSITGQGIPGELFF.

V gene TRBV6-2 or TRBV6-3 combines with J gene TRBJ1-2; D possibly corresponds to TRBD1 (6 bases). Germline V CDR1 and CDR2: MNHEY, SVGEGT. CDR3 length: 14 amino acids. Trimming took off 10 bases at V and 8 bases at J, with 23 bases between the two ends. CDR3 DNA: TGTGCCACAAATCCCGGGACAACCGTCTTGGGCTACACCTTC. This gives the protein CATNPGTTVLGYTF.

This chain joins TRBV4-1 and TRBJ1-1; no reliable D call. V gave up 1 base and J gave up 7 bases, with 4 bases separating them. Germline CDR1 reads MGHRA; CDR2 reads YSYEKL. CDR3 length: 11 residues. The chain's CDR3 is CASSQGNEAFF. Written as DNA, the CDR3 is TGCGCCAGCAGCCAAGGCAATGAAGCTTTCTTT.

The chain carries TRBV29-1 and TRBJ1-3, with 9 bases aligning to TRBD1. Germline values: CDR1 SQVTM, CDR2 ANQGSEA. This CDR3 has 16 amino acids. Unmatched junction bases numbered 17, after V lost 6 bases and J lost 8 bases. The CDR3 DNA reads as TGCAGCGTACCAATCTCCGGGACAGGGAAGAAAGACACCATATATTTT. Protein product: CSVPISGTGKKDTIYF.

The V gene is TRBV7-6, the J gene TRBJ2-7; TRBD2 agrees at 9 bases. V lost 8 bases to trimming and J lost 5 bases; unmatched junction nucleotides: 16. The germline CDR1 and CDR2 sequences are SGHVS and FNYEAQ. This CDR3 spans 16 amino acids. For the CDR3, the DNA is TGTGCCAGCGGGGGGACCGATGTTGTAGCGGGAGACGAGCAGTACTTC. It yields the protein CASGGTDVVAGDEQYF.

There are a few counts of this clonotype. V and J are TRBV6-5 and TRBJ2-3; TRBD2 matches at 8 bases. The CDR3 is made up of 16 amino acids. Germline loops: CDR1 MNHEY, CDR2 SVGAGI. The trim removed 0 bases at V and 2 bases at J, leaving 4 bases unmatched. CDR3 in amino acids: CASSYSGGRPTDTQYF. The CDR3 nucleotides are TGTGCCAGCAGTTACTCGGGCGGGAGGCCCACAGATACGCAGTATTTT.

This clonotype turned up a few times. The rearrangement links TRBV7-8 to TRBJ2-1, with 10 nucleotides matching TRBD1. Germline lookup yields CDR1 SGHVS and CDR2 FQNEAQ. The CDR3 length is 19 residues. Unmatched junction bases numbered 9, after V lost 1 base and J lost 0 bases. This CDR3 is CASSLGQGAYESSYNEQFF. CDR3 nucleotides: TGTGCCAGCAGCTTAGGACAGGGGGCCTACGAGAGCTCCTACAATGAGCAGTTCTTC.

Only a few counts were recorded for this clonotype. The chain employs TRBV19 and TRBJ1-5, with TRBD1 matching over 8 bases. Germline CDR1 and CDR2: LNHDA and SQIVND (reference sequence). With V trimmed by 1 base and J by 6 bases, 5 bases remained unmatched. The CDR3 spans 15 residues. CDR3 protein: CASSIADRARQPQHF. CDR3 DNA sequence: TGTGCCAGTAGTATAGCGGACAGGGCTCGTCAGCCCCAGCATTTT.

This clonotype has ten or more counts. The V gene is TRBV4-2, the J gene TRBJ2-7; D not resolved. Trimming removed 2 bases at V and 3 bases at J, with 5 bases between. CDR1 LGHNA and CDR2 YNFKEQ come from the germline V gene. CDR3 size: 12 residues. CDR3 bases: TGTGCCAGCAGCCAAACGGACTACGAGCAGTACTTC. The encoded protein is CASSQTDYEQYF.